The rows below give T cell receptor beta chains drawn from one sample of a study of T cell responses to AZD1222 COVID-19 vaccine. The protocol was immunoSEQ multiplex PCR, while the TCRdb copy is restricted to in-frame clones and leaves out a portion. Altogether approximately 120,000 clones are present, 88% being singletons, with the ten largest covering 4.4%. The input for sequencing was peripheral blood, taken on day 0 of AZD1222 vaccination. These receptors originate from an adult in good health. CDR3s include the opening cysteine and the closing phenylalanine or tryptophan. A D gene is named only where the DNA matches it firmly.

j_gene: TRBJ1-3; v_gene: TRBV25-1; d_gene: TRBD1; len: 16; CDR3aa: CASRPGTGYSGNTIYF; CDR3nt: TGTGCCAGCAGGCCGGGGACAGGGTACTCTGGAAACACCATATATTTT
j_gene: TRBJ2-7; v_gene: TRBV6-6; d_gene: TRBD2; len: 12; CDR3aa: CASSYAGGGQYF; CDR3nt: TGTGCCAGCAGTTATGCCGGGGGGGGGCAGTACTTC
j_gene: TRBJ2-5; v_gene: TRBV7-2; d_gene: TRBD1; len: 15; CDR3aa: CASSSNLDRGETQYF; CDR3nt: TGTGCCAGCAGCTCTAACCTCGACAGGGGAGAGACCCAGTACTTC
j_gene: TRBJ1-1; v_gene: TRBV27; d_gene: .; len: 14; CDR3aa: CASGKIEMNTEAFF; CDR3nt: TGTGCCAGCGGGAAGATTGAAATGAACACTGAAGCTTTCTTT
j_gene: TRBJ1-1; v_gene: TRBV9; d_gene: .; len: 15; CDR3aa: CASSGRTAMNTEAFF; CDR3nt: TGTGCCAGCAGCGGAAGGACGGCCATGAACACTGAAGCTTTCTTT
j_gene: TRBJ2-3; v_gene: TRBV5-1; d_gene: TRBD1; len: 15; CDR3aa: CASSLAQGAGDTQYF; CDR3nt: TGCGCCAGCAGCTTGGCCCAGGGGGCAGGGGATACGCAGTATTTT
j_gene: TRBJ2-7; v_gene: TRBV3-1/TRBV3-2; d_gene: .; len: 14; CDR3aa: CASSQDYSRGGQYF; CDR3nt: TGTGCCAGCAGCCAAGATTATAGTCGGGGTGGGCAGTACTTC
j_gene: TRBJ1-6; v_gene: TRBV3-1/TRBV3-2; d_gene: TRBD1; len: 15; CDR3aa: CASSHKTGGRSPLHF; CDR3nt: TGTGCCAGCAGCCACAAGACAGGGGGGCGATCACCCCTCCACTTT
j_gene: TRBJ2-3; v_gene: TRBV5-5; d_gene: TRBD2; len: 16; CDR3aa: CASRNPSGGATDTQYF; CDR3nt: TGTGCCAGCAGAAACCCTAGCGGGGGGGCCACAGATACGCAGTATTTT
j_gene: TRBJ1-2; v_gene: TRBV25-1; d_gene: TRBD1; len: 12; CDR3aa: CASSGQGWGYTF; CDR3nt: TGTGCCAGCAGTGGACAGGGGTGGGGCTACACCTTC
j_gene: TRBJ2-7; v_gene: TRBV13; d_gene: TRBD1; len: 15; CDR3aa: CASSRRGQGAYEQYF; CDR3nt: TGTGCCAGCAGCCGCCGAGGACAGGGGGCATACGAGCAGTACTTC
j_gene: TRBJ2-7; v_gene: TRBV11-2; d_gene: .; len: 17; CDR3aa: CASSLTPLQRNSYEQYF; CDR3nt: TGTGCCAGCAGCTTGACCCCTTTGCAGCGGAACTCCTACGAGCAGTACTTC
j_gene: TRBJ1-4; v_gene: TRBV19; d_gene: TRBD1; len: 15; CDR3aa: CASSSRQGIGEKLFF; CDR3nt: TGTGCCAGTAGTTCCCGACAGGGTATTGGTGAAAAACTGTTTTTT
j_gene: TRBJ2-1; v_gene: TRBV18; d_gene: TRBD2; len: 19; CDR3aa: CASSPRLAGGPTTYNEQFF; CDR3nt: TGTGCCAGCTCACCCCGACTAGCGGGGGGACCTACTACCTACAATGAGCAGTTCTTC
j_gene: TRBJ1-1; v_gene: TRBV4-3; d_gene: .; len: 19; CDR3aa: CASSQYPHLGGGTNTEAFF; CDR3nt: TGCGCCAGCAGCCAATACCCTCACCTGGGGGGCGGGACGAACACTGAAGCTTTCTTT
j_gene: TRBJ2-7; v_gene: TRBV7-2; d_gene: TRBD2; len: 15; CDR3aa: CASSLGGAGGFEQYF; CDR3nt: TGTGCCAGCAGCCTCGGGGGAGCGGGGGGTTTCGAGCAGTACTTC
j_gene: TRBJ2-1; v_gene: TRBV2; d_gene: TRBD2; len: 15; CDR3aa: CASSLSGGPYNEQFF; CDR3nt: TGTGCCAGCAGCCTGAGCGGGGGGCCCTACAATGAGCAGTTCTTC
j_gene: TRBJ2-1; v_gene: TRBV7-9; d_gene: .; len: 15; CDR3aa: CASSFAGTGRDEQFF; CDR3nt: TGTGCCAGCAGCTTTGCTGGAACAGGACGTGATGAGCAGTTCTTC
j_gene: TRBJ2-7; v_gene: TRBV19; d_gene: TRBD2; len: 20; CDR3aa: CASSRSVGTLLTSGSYEQYF; CDR3nt: TGTGCCAGTAGTAGGTCCGTGGGGACATTGCTGACTAGCGGGTCCTACGAGCAGTACTTC